Here is one T cell receptor (beta chain) with its context. This specimen belongs to a study of blood T cell repertoires in COVID-19. Study at large: Sample material is recorded as cDNA or gDNA derived from T cells, B-cell-depleted T cells, or PBMCs.

Germline V gene lookup returns CDR1 SGHRS and CDR2 YFSETQ. The CDR3 covers 17 residues. Between the trimmed V and J ends, which lost 5 bases and 7 bases, there was a span of 27 bases. Assay used: immunoSEQ multiplex PCR; TCRdb lists only in-frame clones, some missing. The sample contains roughly 55,000 clones, around 83% of which appear only once. This receptor was taken from an older woman with acute or convalescent COVID-19. Sequencing input: peripheral blood. This sequence joins TRBV5-1 and TRBJ1-1, with a weak D call TRBD1 (6 bases). CDR3 protein: CASSQPPGHLSGGEAFF. CDR3 coding DNA: TGCGCCAGCAGTCAACCCCCGGGACACCTCTCGGGGGGTGAAGCTTTCTTT.